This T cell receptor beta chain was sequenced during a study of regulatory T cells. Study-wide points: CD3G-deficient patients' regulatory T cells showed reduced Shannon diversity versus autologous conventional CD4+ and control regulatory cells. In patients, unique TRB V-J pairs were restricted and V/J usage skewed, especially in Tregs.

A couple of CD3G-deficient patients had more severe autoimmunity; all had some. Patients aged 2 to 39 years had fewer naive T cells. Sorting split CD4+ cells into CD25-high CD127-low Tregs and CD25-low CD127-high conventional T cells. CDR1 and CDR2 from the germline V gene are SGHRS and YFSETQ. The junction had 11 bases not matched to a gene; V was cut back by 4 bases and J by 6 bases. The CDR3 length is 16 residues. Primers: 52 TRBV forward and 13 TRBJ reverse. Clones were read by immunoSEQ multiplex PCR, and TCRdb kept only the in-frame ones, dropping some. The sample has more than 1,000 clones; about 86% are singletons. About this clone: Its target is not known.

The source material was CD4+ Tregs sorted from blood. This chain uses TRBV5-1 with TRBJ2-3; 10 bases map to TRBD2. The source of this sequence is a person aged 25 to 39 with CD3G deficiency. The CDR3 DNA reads TGCGCCAGCAGCGTGGGACTAGCGATTGGAACGGATACGCAGTATTTT. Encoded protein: CASSVGLAIGTDTQYF.